These 10 T cell receptor beta chains were sequenced from one sample in a study of T cell repertoires in cytomegalovirus infection. TCRdb re-analysed the reads in MiXCR, keeping a single row per CDR3 protein. The sample lists hundreds of thousands of distinct CDR3 sequences; roughly a sixth were seen once. Material: PBMCs. Receptors originate from a human donor in good health (CMV status not recorded). Some clones in this sample may be carry-over from other donors' samples.

V is TRBV2 and J is TRBJ1-2; D is undetermined. The CDR3 loop spans 13 amino acids. The germline V gene has CDR1 SNHLY and CDR2 FYNNEI. V lost 7 bases and J lost 0, with 9 bases in between. The CDR3 protein is CASTTTTNYGYTF. CDR3 nucleotide sequence: TGTGCCAGCACCACAACTACTAACTATGGCTACACCTTC.

This clonotype was observed a few times. The V and J genes are TRBV9 and TRBJ1-3; D may be TRBD1 (6 bases). Germline CDR1 and CDR2: SGDLS and YYNGEE. V was clipped by 1 base and J by 1 base, with 12 bases between them. CDR3 length: 16 amino acids. CDR3 sequence (DNA): TGTGCCAGCAGCGTATCGACAGGAGGATCTGGAAACACCATATATTTT. Its translation is CASSVSTGGSGNTIYF.

In regard to this clonotype: Compared with germline, one end of the junction differs, possibly owing to a read error. The rearrangement joins TRBV4-1 to TRBJ2-1, with unresolved D. Germline loops: CDR1 MGHRA, CDR2 YSYEKL. The CDR3 contains 13 residues. CDR3 amino acids: CASSPSGVDERFF. In DNA form, the CDR3 reads TGCGCCAGCAGCCCCTCAGGCGTCGATGAGCGGTTCTTC.

This clonotype occurred many times. V gene TRBV28 combines with J gene TRBJ2-1; possible D gene TRBD1, 5 bases. V shed 7 bases and J shed 4 bases, with 17 bases lying between them. The CDR3 spans 15 residues. Germline assignment: CDR1 MDHEN and CDR2 SYDVKM. CDR3 sequence (DNA): TGTGCCAGCACCCCCTCGAGGCCAGGGTACAATGAGCAGTTCTTC. Amino acid sequence: CASTPSRPGYNEQFF. Full variable domain (outside the CDR3, taken from reference TRBV28 and TRBJ2-1): DVKVTQSSRYLVKRTGEKVFLECVQDMDHENMFWYRQDPGLGLRLIYFSYDVKMKEKGDIPEGYSVSREKKERFSLILESASTNQTSMYLCASTPSRPGYNEQFFGPGTRLTVL.

This clonotype was seen at least ten times. CDR3 in DNA: TGTGCCAGCAGCTCAATAAGGCGTGGGTACGAGCAGTACTTC. This translates into CASSSIRRGYEQYF. The V and J genes are TRBV11-2 and TRBJ2-7, with D unresolved. Germline CDR1 and CDR2: SGHAT and FQNNGV. The CDR3 is 14 residues long. Trimming took off 4 bases at V and 4 bases at J, with 14 bases between the two ends. The full variable domain, its missing parts supplied by reference TRBV11-2 and TRBJ2-7, is EAGVAQSPRYKIIEKRQSVAFWCNPISGHATLYWYQQILGQGPKLLIQFQNNGVVDDSQLPKDRFSAERLKGVDSTLKIQPAKLEDSAVYLCASSSIRRGYEQYFGPGTRLTVT.

This clonotype occurred many times. The CDR3, as DNA: TGTGCCAGCAGCTCCCAGGACAATCAGCCCCAGCATTTT. Its translation is CASSSQDNQPQHF. The chain carries TRBV7-2 and TRBJ1-5; D is undetermined. This CDR3 spans 13 amino acids. V lost 4 bases and J 3 bases, leaving 7 bases between the germline ends. From germline, CDR1 is SGHTA and CDR2 FQGNSA. Looking up the rest from reference TRBV7-2 and TRBJ1-5 gives the full variable domain: GAGVSQSPSNKVTEKGKDVELRCDPISGHTALYWYRQSLGQGLEFLIYFQGNSAPDKSGLPSDRFSAERTGGSVSTLTIQRTQQEDSAVYLCASSSQDNQPQHFGDGTRLSIL.

This clonotype appeared a few times. This rearrangement joins TRBV4-3 to TRBJ1-1; D unresolved. The V gene lost 0 bases and the J gene lost 4 bases, with 9 bases spanning the gap. The length of the CDR3 is 14 residues. The germline CDR1 and CDR2 sequences are LGHNA and YSLEER. CDR3 loop: CASSQDVSRTEAFF. The CDR3 DNA reads as TGCGCCAGCAGCCAAGATGTGTCGCGCACTGAAGCTTTCTTT.

This clonotype was counted between two and nine times. This chain joins TRBV7-2 and TRBJ1-1; D uncertain. The length of the CDR3 is 14 residues. V lost 5 bases, J lost 4 bases, and 14 bases lay in between. Germline values: CDR1 SGHTA, CDR2 FQGNSA. Here the CDR3 reads CASSPAWASTEAFF. The CDR3 bases are TGTGCCAGCAGCCCAGCATGGGCGAGCACTGAAGCTTTCTTT.

This clonotype was recorded at least ten times. V usage is TRBV20-1 and J usage is TRBJ2-7, with a tentative D call TRBD1 (5 bases). This CDR3 is 13 amino acids long. The V end was cut by 3 bases, the J end by 6 bases, with 15 bases between. Germline CDR1 and CDR2: DFQATT and SNEGSKA (reference sequence). As DNA, the CDR3 is TGCAGTGCTAGTAAGTTCAGGGCACGCGAGCAGTACTTC. It specifies CSASKFRAREQYF.

The chain is built from TRBV9 and TRBJ2-5; 11 bases are shared with TRBD2. V gave up 3 bases and J gave up 5 bases; unmatched junction bases: 6. This CDR3 is 15 amino acids long. Germline loops: CDR1 SGDLS, CDR2 YYNGEE. This CDR3 is CASSAGLAGLETQYF. The CDR3 coding sequence is TGTGCCAGCAGCGCCGGACTAGCGGGTTTGGAGACCCAGTACTTC.